Sequencing of this T cell receptor (beta chain) was carried out in a study of T cell responses to AZD1222 COVID-19 vaccine. Findings and limits, study-wide: It was only after the peak T cell response that any repertoires were sampled. Spike-wide coverage was observed for vaccine-associated CD4 TCRs, with dominant responses at 160-218 and 743-854.

Repertoires were generated with immunoSEQ multiplex PCR, while TCRdb's copy carries only in-frame clones and drops some. There are 150,000 or so clones in the sample; about nine tenths occur only once, and roughly 3.3% lies in the top ten. V was clipped by 6 bases and J by 6 bases; unmatched bases: 12. The CDR3 is 15 amino acids. Germline V gene data show CDR1 as SGHRS and CDR2 as YFSETQ. Worth noting for this clone: Its antigen remains unidentified.

The source of this sequence is an adult who received the AZD1222 COVID-19 vaccine. The sequencing used peripheral blood, collected 28 days after the second AZD1222 dose. This chain links TRBV5-1 with TRBJ2-7; 10 bases are a match to TRBD2. CDR3 protein: CASTPGSGRAREQYF. CDR3 DNA: TGCGCCAGCACCCCGGGGAGCGGGAGGGCCCGCGAGCAGTACTTC.